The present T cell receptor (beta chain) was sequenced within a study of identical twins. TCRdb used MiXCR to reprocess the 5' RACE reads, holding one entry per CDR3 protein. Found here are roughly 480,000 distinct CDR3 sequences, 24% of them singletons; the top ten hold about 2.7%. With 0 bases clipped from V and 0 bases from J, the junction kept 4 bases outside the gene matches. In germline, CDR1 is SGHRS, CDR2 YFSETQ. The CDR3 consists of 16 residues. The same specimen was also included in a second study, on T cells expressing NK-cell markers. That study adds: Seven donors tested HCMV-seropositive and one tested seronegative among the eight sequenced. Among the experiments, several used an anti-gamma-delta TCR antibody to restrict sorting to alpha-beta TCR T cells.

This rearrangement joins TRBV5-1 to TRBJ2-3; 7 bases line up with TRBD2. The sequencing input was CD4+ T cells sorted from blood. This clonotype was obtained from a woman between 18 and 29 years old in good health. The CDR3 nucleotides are TGCGCCAGCAGCTTGGCGGGTAGCGGGAGCACAGATACGCAGTATTTT. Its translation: CASSLAGSGSTDTQYF.